The 30 T cell receptor beta chains below come from one sample, sequenced in a study of cytomegalovirus exposure and HLA in healthy donors (dated by TCRdb to about 2017). The receptor library was made with the immunoSEQ multiplex PCR assay. The multiplex PCR relied on a mix of 60 forward primers for TCR Vbeta segments and 13 reverse primers for TCR Jbeta segments. TCRdb retrieved this table from immuneACCESS and kept in-frame rearrangements only. Not all clones are present; in checked studies, unresolved V genes account for under half, and no reason is known for the remainder. The sample yields more than 100,000 clones; less than 85% were counted once. The ten top clones hold around 4.2% of the sample. Specimen: PBMCs. These receptors were obtained from a woman aged 40 to 50 in good health and CMV-seronegative.

The chain employs TRBV18 and TRBJ1-3; D is uncertain. In germline, CDR1 is KGHSH, CDR2 LQKENI. Trimming left V 1 base short and J 1 base short, with 11 bases between. CDR3 length: 16 residues. This CDR3 reads CASSPQDSGSGNTIYF. As DNA, the CDR3 is TGTGCCAGCTCACCACAGGACTCCGGGTCTGGAAACACCATATATTTT.

The CDR3 nucleotides read TGTGCCAGCAGTCGGGACAGAATCCTTTATGGCTACACCTTC. This encodes CASSRDRILYGYTF. The chain employs TRBV27 and TRBJ1-2, with TRBD1 matching over 7 bases. The CDR3 extends over 14 amino acids. The V gene end was trimmed by 5 bases and the J gene end by 5 bases; junction bases not matched to a gene: 8. Germline V gene data show CDR1 as MNHEY and CDR2 as SMNVEV (reference sequence).

On this clone itself: One junction end does not reproduce the germline sequence, and a read error may be involved. The gene calls are TRBV6-1 and TRBJ2-3; 8 bases agree with TRBD2. This CDR3 spans 13 amino acids. Germline V CDR1 and CDR2: MNHNS, SASEGT. CDR3 region: CAGRAGGADTQYF. The CDR3 DNA is TGTGCCGGCAGGGCGGGAGGAGCAGATACGCAGTATTTT.

The rearrangement uses TRBV7-9 and TRBJ1-4; 7 nucleotides line up with TRBD1. Trimming cost V 11 bases and J 8 bases; bases outside gene matches: 14. Germline V CDR1 and CDR2: SEHNR, FQNEAQ (reference sequence). The length of the CDR3 is 14 residues. CDR3 sequence: CAHENTGEDEKLFF. CDR3 coding DNA: TGTGCCCATGAGAATACAGGGGAGGACGAAAAACTGTTTTTT.

The chain has TRBV12-5 and TRBJ2-1; D may be TRBD1 (6 bases). Germline values: CDR1 LGHNT, CDR2 FRNRAP. V dropped 4 bases and J dropped 5 bases, with 15 bases sitting between them. This CDR3 contains 15 residues. CDR3 protein: CASGYPQGTDNEQFF. In DNA form, the CDR3 reads TGTGCTAGTGGTTACCCCCAGGGGACCGACAATGAGCAGTTCTTC.

The gene calls are TRBV2 and TRBJ1-2; 8 nucleotides line up with TRBD1. The CDR3 loop spans 15 amino acids. The germline V gene encodes CDR1 SNHLY and CDR2 FYNNEI. With 10 bases clipped from V and 4 bases from J, the junction kept 14 bases outside the gene matches. CDR3 sequence (DNA): TGTGCCATCCTGGGGGTGGACAGGGCGGTCTATGGCTACACCTTC. Translation gives CAILGVDRAVYGYTF. Together with reference TRBV2 and TRBJ1-2, the CDR3 gives the full variable domain: EPEVTQTPSHQVTQMGQEVILRCVPISNHLYFYWYRQILGQKVEFLVSFYNNEISEKSEIFDDQFSVERPDGSNFTLKIRSTKLEDSAMYFCAILGVDRAVYGYTFGSGTRLTVV.

The rearrangement links TRBV18 to TRBJ1-4; weak D call: TRBD1 (6 bases). This CDR3 is built from 14 residues. Germline loops: CDR1 KGHSH, CDR2 LQKENI. Trimming took off 3 bases at V and 8 bases at J, with 13 bases between the two ends. As DNA, the CDR3 is TGTGCCAGCTCACCCGCAGGGGCGAGCGAAAAACTGTTTTTT. Translated: CASSPAGASEKLFF. The whole variable domain, remainder taken from reference TRBV18 and TRBJ1-4, is NAGVMQNPRHLVRRRGQEARLRCSPMKGHSHVYWYRQLPEEGLKFMVYLQKENIIDESGMPKERFSAEFPKEGPSILRIQQVVRGDSAAYFCASSPAGASEKLFFGSGTQLSVL.

V and J are TRBV6-5 and TRBJ1-3; TRBD1 matches at 7 bases. V lost 6 bases, J lost 0 bases, and 2 bases stayed unmatched. This CDR3 contains 14 residues. CDR1 is MNHEY and CDR2 is SVGAGI in the germline V gene. The CDR3 here is CASRQGVSGNTIYF. In nucleotides, the CDR3 is TGTGCCAGCAGGCAGGGGGTCTCTGGAAACACCATATATTTT.

The genes are TRBV6-5 and TRBJ2-7, with D perhaps TRBD2 (7 bases). From germline, CDR1 is MNHEY and CDR2 SVGAGI. CDR3 length: 12 amino acids. Trimming took off 7 bases at V and 6 bases at J, with 13 bases between the two ends. The CDR3 DNA follows: TGTGCCAGCAAGGCGGGGGCAGTCGAGCAGTACTTC. Amino acid sequence: CASKAGAVEQYF.

This chain connects TRBV4-1 to TRBJ2-1, with 12 bases fitting TRBD1. With V trimmed by 2 bases and J by 8 bases, 7 bases remained unmatched. The CDR3 has 16 amino acids. Germline V gives CDR1 MGHRA, CDR2 YSYEKL. CDR3 amino acids: CASSQRTGTGGYEQFF. The CDR3 DNA is TGCGCCAGCAGCCAACGTACCGGGACAGGGGGCTATGAGCAGTTCTTC.

Comment on this clone: This same CDR3 is encoded by further DNA sequences in the sample. The V and J genes are TRBV18 and TRBJ2-5; 7 bases align to TRBD2. CDR3 length: 13 amino acids. The junction had 2 bases not matched to a gene; V was cut back by 3 bases and J by 4 bases. CDR1 KGHSH and CDR2 LQKENI come from the germline V gene. As DNA, the CDR3 is TGTGCCAGCTCACCCCGCGGGGGAGAGACCCAGTACTTC. It is translated as CASSPRGGETQYF.

The rearrangement uses TRBV28 and TRBJ2-7, with TRBD1 identical over 9 bases. V gave up 3 bases and J gave up 6 bases; unmatched junction bases: 9. Germline loops: CDR1 MDHEN, CDR2 SYDVKM. The CDR3 sequence is 15 residues long. The CDR3 here is CASSFYGTGYGEQYF. Written as DNA, the CDR3 is TGTGCCAGCAGTTTTTACGGGACAGGGTATGGCGAGCAGTACTTC.

The chain carries TRBV19 and TRBJ1-2; 8 bases fit TRBD1. Germline V gene lookup returns CDR1 LNHDA and CDR2 SQIVND (reference sequence). This CDR3 has 15 amino acids. V was clipped by 5 bases and J by 7 bases; unmatched bases: 12. DNA of the CDR3: TGTGCCAGTAGTGAGACCGGGACAGGCGGAACTGGCTACACCTTC. Its protein is CASSETGTGGTGYTF.

The V and J genes are TRBV19 and TRBJ2-7; TRBD1 aligns across 7 bases. The germline V gene has CDR1 LNHDA and CDR2 SQIVND (reference sequence). J lost 3 bases, V lost 3 bases, and 11 bases had no gene match. This CDR3 is built from 16 residues. The CDR3 loop is CASSIARTGLGYEQYF. The CDR3 DNA is TGTGCCAGTAGTATCGCCCGGACAGGCCTTGGCTACGAGCAGTACTTC. The whole variable domain, remainder taken from reference TRBV19 and TRBJ2-7, is DGGITQSPKYLFRKEGQNVTLSCEQNLNHDAMYWYRQDPGQGLRLIYYSQIVNDFQKGDIAEGYSVSREKKESFPLTVTSAQKNPTAFYLCASSIARTGLGYEQYFGPGTRLTVT.

This sequence joins TRBV29-1 and TRBJ1-4; tentatively, D is TRBD1 (5 bases). The CDR3 loop spans 11 amino acids. CDR1 and CDR2 (germline): SQVTM, ANQGSEA. V shed 7 bases and J shed 10 bases, with 13 bases lying between them. The CDR3 sequence is CSAGTLGKLFF. The CDR3 bases are TGCAGCGCTGGGACTTTGGGAAAACTGTTTTTT. The variable domain in full, completed from reference TRBV29-1 and TRBJ1-4, reads SAVISQKPSRDICQRGTSLTIQCQVDSQVTMMFWYRQQPGQSLTLIATANQGSEATYESGFVIDKFPISRPNLTFSTLTVSNMSPEDSSIYLCSAGTLGKLFFGSGTQLSVL.

This clone turned up a few times. This rearrangement joins TRBV9 to TRBJ2-3; 13 bases fit TRBD2. This CDR3 comprises 17 residues. CDR1 is SGDLS and CDR2 is YYNGEE in the germline V gene. V lost 0 bases and J lost 6; bases outside the gene matches: 7. The CDR3 sequence is CASSVDRTSGRSDTQYF. CDR3 DNA: TGTGCCAGCAGCGTAGACCGGACTAGCGGGAGATCGGATACGCAGTATTTT.

This clone was seen more than once but under ten times. This chain uses TRBV30 with TRBJ2-5; 8 positions agree with TRBD2. The CDR3 is made up of 13 amino acids. Germline lookup yields CDR1 GTSNPN and CDR2 SVGIG (reference sequence). V trimming: 2 bases; J trimming: 2 bases; junction bases outside the gene matches: 1. The CDR3 region is CAWSQREQETQYF. DNA of the CDR3: TGTGCCTGGAGTCAGCGGGAGCAAGAGACCCAGTACTTC. The full variable domain, rest sourced from reference TRBV30 and TRBJ2-5, is SQTIHQWPATLVQPVGSPLSLECTVEGTSNPNLYWYRQAAGRGLQLLFYSVGIGQISSEVPQNLSASRPQDRQFILSSKKLLLSDSGFYLCAWSQREQETQYFGPGTRLLVL.

This clone came up a few times. The V and J genes are TRBV7-6 and TRBJ2-7; 9 positions match TRBD2. J lost 5 bases, V lost 1 base, and 6 bases had no gene match. The CDR3 length is 15 residues. Germline V gene sequence: CDR1 SGHVS, CDR2 FNYEAQ. The CDR3 here is CASSLDWSGGNEQYF. CDR3 nucleotide sequence: TGTGCCAGCAGCTTAGACTGGAGCGGGGGGAACGAGCAGTACTTC. The full variable domain, rest sourced from reference TRBV7-6 and TRBJ2-7, is GAGVSQSPRYKVTKRGQDVALRCDPISGHVSLYWYRQALGQGPEFLTYFNYEAQQDKSGLPNDRFSAERPEGSISTLTIQRTEQRDSAMYRCASSLDWSGGNEQYFGPGTRLTVT.

Regarding this clone: Germline and junction disagree at one end, which may indicate a read error. The rearrangement uses TRBV7-9 and TRBJ1-1; unclear D gene. CDR1 is SEHNR, CDR2 FQNEAQ, per germline (reference sequence). The CDR3 has 15 amino acids. The DNA of the CDR3 is TGTTCCAGCAGCTTAGCTCAGGCTTCCAACACTGAAGCTTTCTTT. It yields the protein CSSSLAQASNTEAFF.

This chain connects TRBV4-1 to TRBJ2-7; 9 bases match TRBD1. The CDR3 totals 15 residues. In germline, CDR1 is MGHRA, CDR2 YSYEKL. V dropped 4 bases and J dropped 7; count of bases not matched to a gene: 11. CDR3 sequence: CASSRPGTGYREQYF. The CDR3 bases are TGCGCCAGCAGCCGGCCCGGGACAGGGTATCGTGAGCAGTACTTC.

This clone was picked up a small number of times. The chain combines TRBV7-9 with TRBJ2-2; D call uncertain. V lost 5 bases, J lost 0 bases, and 7 bases lay in between. Looked up from germline, CDR1 is SEHNR and CDR2 is FQNEAQ (reference sequence). This CDR3 has 14 residues. This CDR3 reads CASSQDANTGELFF. The CDR3 region has the DNA TGTGCCAGCAGCCAGGATGCGAACACCGGGGAGCTGTTTTTT. Drawing the rest from reference TRBV7-9 and TRBJ2-2, the complete variable domain is DTGVSQNPRHKITKRGQNVTFRCDPISEHNRLYWYRQTLGQGPEFLTYFQNEAQLEKSRLLSDRFSAERPKGSFSTLEIQRTEQGDSAMYLCASSQDANTGELFFGEGSRLTVL.

This clone was found a few times. The CDR3 nucleotides are TGCGCCAGCAGCTTGGCACTAGCGGGGGGGCTGGATGAGCAGTTCTTC. It translates to CASSLALAGGLDEQFF. The chain is built from TRBV5-1 and TRBJ2-1; 13 positions match TRBD2. The CDR3 contains 16 residues. Germline CDR1 is SGHRS and CDR2 is YFSETQ. Trimming removed 0 bases from V and 8 bases from J; junction bases left unmatched: 5.

The rearrangement joins TRBV4-2 to TRBJ1-4; 9 bases line up with TRBD1. Germline CDR1 is LGHNA and CDR2 is YNFKEQ. Trimming removed 9 bases from V and 4 bases from J; junction bases left unmatched: 6. The CDR3 extends over 14 amino acids. The CDR3 loop reads CASGTGRGNEKLFF. CDR3 nucleotides: TGTGCCAGTGGGACAGGGCGGGGTAATGAAAAACTGTTTTTT.

This chain joins TRBV28 and TRBJ1-6; no clear D gene. The CDR3 contains 13 residues. Germline CDR1 and CDR2: MDHEN and SYDVKM. The V end was cut by 7 bases, the J end by 7 bases, with 11 bases between. The CDR3 is CASTKEQNSPLHF. In DNA form, the CDR3 reads TGTGCCAGCACCAAAGAACAAAATTCACCCCTCCACTTT.

V gene TRBV19 combines with J gene TRBJ2-7; D may be TRBD2 (6 bases). The CDR3 sequence is 15 residues long. Per germline, CDR1 LNHDA and CDR2 SQIVND (reference sequence). V was shortened by 3 bases and J by 5 bases, with 17 bases between the two germline ends. The CDR3 DNA reads as TGTGCCAGTAGTATGACCGGGACTGATTATGACGAGCAGTACTTC. Translation gives CASSMTGTDYDEQYF.

The rearrangement links TRBV6-5 to TRBJ2-7, with D possibly matching TRBD2 (5 bases). Per the germline V gene, CDR1 is MNHEY and CDR2 is SVGAGI. The CDR3 covers 15 residues. V lost 10 bases, J lost 5 bases, and 24 bases lay in between. CDR3 sequence reads: CATNANTLAYHEQYF. The DNA for the CDR3 is TGTGCCACCAACGCAAACACGCTAGCTTACCACGAGCAGTACTTC.

The J gene is TRBJ2-7, the V gene TRBV9, with TRBD1 identical over 10 bases. The V segment lost 0 bases and the J segment 4 bases; nucleotides outside the gene matches: 4. The germline CDR1 and CDR2 sequences are SGDLS and YYNGEE. The CDR3 length is 15 residues. CDR3 sequence: CASSVGGQGQYEQYF. The CDR3 region has the DNA TGTGCCAGCAGCGTAGGGGGACAGGGGCAGTACGAGCAGTACTTC.

The chain combines TRBV7-2 with TRBJ2-3, with D perhaps TRBD1 (6 bases). V lost 3 bases, J lost 2 bases, and 15 bases lay in between. The CDR3 is made up of 16 amino acids. Germline V gene sequence: CDR1 SGHTA, CDR2 FQGNSA. CDR3 in amino acids: CASSFATGIYTDTQYF. CDR3 bases: TGTGCCAGCAGCTTCGCTACAGGGATCTACACAGATACGCAGTATTTT.

The chain employs TRBV7-6 and TRBJ2-3; D ambiguous. Trimming pared 5 bases from V and 2 bases from J, leaving 17 bases between. Germline V gene lookup returns CDR1 SGHVS and CDR2 FNYEAQ. This CDR3 contains 16 residues. The CDR3 DNA is TGTGCCAGCAGCATTAGGCTGGGTGAGGCCACAGATACGCAGTATTTT. Encoded protein: CASSIRLGEATDTQYF.

This chain joins TRBV25-1 and TRBJ1-2, with 10 bases that match TRBD1. The CDR3 runs 14 residues. In germline, CDR1 is MGHDK, CDR2 SYGVNS. With 5 bases clipped from V and 5 bases from J, the junction kept 5 bases outside the gene matches. CDR3 in amino acids: CASSRPGQGYGYTF. DNA of the CDR3: TGTGCCAGCAGTCGTCCGGGACAGGGGTATGGCTACACCTTC.